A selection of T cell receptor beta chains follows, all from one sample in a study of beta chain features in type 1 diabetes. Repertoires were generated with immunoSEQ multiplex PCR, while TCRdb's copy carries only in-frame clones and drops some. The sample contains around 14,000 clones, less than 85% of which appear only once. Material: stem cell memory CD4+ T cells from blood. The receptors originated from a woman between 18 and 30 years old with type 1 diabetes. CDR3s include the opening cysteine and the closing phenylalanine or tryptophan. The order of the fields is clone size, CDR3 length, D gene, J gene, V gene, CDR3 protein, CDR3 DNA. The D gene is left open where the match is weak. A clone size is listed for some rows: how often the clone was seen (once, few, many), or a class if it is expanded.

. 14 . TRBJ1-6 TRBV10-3 CAISPGSGNSPLHF TGTGCCATCAGTCCGGGATCGGGCAATTCACCCCTCCACTTT
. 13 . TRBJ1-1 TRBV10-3 CAISGEGRTEAFF TGTGCCATCAGTGGTGAGGGGAGGACTGAAGCTTTCTTT
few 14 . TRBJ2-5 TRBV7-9 CASSFWTLEETQYF TGTGCCAGCAGCTTCTGGACACTCGAAGAGACCCAGTACTTC
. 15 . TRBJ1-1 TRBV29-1 CSSRRGLSVNTEAFF TGCAGCTCGCGGAGGGGTCTTAGTGTGAACACTGAAGCTTTCTTT
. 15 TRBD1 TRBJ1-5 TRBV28 CASSLGTVGYQPQHF TGTGCCAGCAGTTTAGGGACAGTGGGTTATCAGCCCCAGCATTTT
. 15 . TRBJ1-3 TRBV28 CASRHPDSSGNTIYF TGTGCCAGCAGACATCCGGACAGCTCTGGAAACACCATATATTTT
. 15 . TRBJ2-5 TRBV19 CASSMVGQGRETQYF TGTGCCAGTAGTATGGTAGGGCAGGGAAGGGAGACCCAGTACTTC
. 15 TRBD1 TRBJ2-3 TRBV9 CASSEGTGVTDTQYF TGTGCCAGCAGCGAAGGGACAGGGGTCACAGATACGCAGTATTTT
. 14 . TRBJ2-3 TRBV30 CAWSTGFASGTQYF TGTGCCTGGTCAACGGGGTTTGCCTCGGGTACGCAGTATTTT
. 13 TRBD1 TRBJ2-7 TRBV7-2 CASSGQDSYEQYF TGTGCCAGCAGTGGACAGGATTCCTACGAGCAGTACTTC
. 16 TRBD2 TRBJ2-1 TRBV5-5 CASSLIGLAHYNEQFF TGTGCCAGCAGCTTGATCGGACTAGCGCACTACAATGAGCAGTTCTTC
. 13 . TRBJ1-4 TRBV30 CAWSGVGGGKLFF TGTGCCTGGAGTGGGGTGGGAGGCGGAAAACTGTTTTTT
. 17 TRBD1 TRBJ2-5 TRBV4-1 CASSQSQGARYQETQYF TGCGCCAGCAGCCAAAGCCAGGGGGCGCGGTACCAAGAGACCCAGTACTTC
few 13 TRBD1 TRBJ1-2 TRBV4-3 CASSQEGANFYTF TGCGCCAGCAGCCAGGAGGGGGCGAATTTCTACACCTTC
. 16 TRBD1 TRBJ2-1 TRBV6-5 CASSLTQGATGNEQFF TGTGCCAGCAGTTTAACGCAGGGGGCAACGGGCAATGAGCAGTTCTTC
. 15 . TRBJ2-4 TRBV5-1 CASSRTDLAKNIQYF TGCGCCAGCAGCAGGACAGATTTAGCCAAAAACATTCAGTACTTC
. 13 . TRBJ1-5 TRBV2 CASRRDNNQPQHF TGTGCCAGCAGGAGGGACAACAATCAGCCCCAGCATTTT
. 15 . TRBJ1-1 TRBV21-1 CASSTRVPMNTEAFF TGTGCCAGCAGCACCAGGGTCCCGATGAACACTGAAGCTTTCTTT
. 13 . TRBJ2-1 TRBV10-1 CASSEATYNEQFF TGCGCCAGCAGTGAGGCGACATACAATGAGCAGTTCTTC
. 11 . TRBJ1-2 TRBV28 CASSFQIGYTF TGTGCCAGCAGTTTCCAGATCGGCTACACCTTC
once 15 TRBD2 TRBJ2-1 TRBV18 CASSPLTGGQNEQFF TGTGCCAGCTCACCTTTAACGGGAGGGCAGAATGAGCAGTTCTTC
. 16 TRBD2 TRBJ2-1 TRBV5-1 CASSTLSGGTYNEQFF TGCGCCAGCAGCACCCTAAGCGGGGGGACCTACAATGAGCAGTTCTTC
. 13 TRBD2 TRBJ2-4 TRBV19 CASSVTSGNIQYF TGTGCCAGTAGTGTCACTAGCGGAAACATTCAGTACTTC
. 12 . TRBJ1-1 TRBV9 CASSVAGTEAFF TGTGCCAGCAGCGTAGCAGGGACAGAAGCTTTCTTT
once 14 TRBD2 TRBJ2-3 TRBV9 CASSVGLGTDTQYF TGTGCCAGCAGCGTCGGACTAGGCACAGATACGCAGTATTTT
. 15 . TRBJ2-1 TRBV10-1 CASSGPGSRSGEQFF TGCGCCAGCAGTGGACCGGGATCCCGGAGCGGTGAGCAGTTCTTC
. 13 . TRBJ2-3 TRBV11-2 CASSLAHTDTQYF TGTGCCAGCAGCTTAGCCCACACAGATACGCAGTATTTT
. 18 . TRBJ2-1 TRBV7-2 CASSLGGRTTSSYNEQFF TGTGCCAGCAGCTTAGGGGGGAGGACGACTAGCTCCTACAATGAGCAGTTCTTC
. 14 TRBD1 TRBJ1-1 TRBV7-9 CASSRTGSGTEAFF TGTGCCAGCAGCCGGACAGGGAGCGGCACTGAAGCTTTCTTT
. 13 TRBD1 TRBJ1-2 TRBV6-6 CASSRWDSYGYTF TGTGCCAGCAGTCGATGGGACAGCTATGGCTACACCTTC
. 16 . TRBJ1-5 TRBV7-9 CASSLAGRAGNQPQHF TGTGCCAGCAGCTTAGCAGGCAGGGCAGGCAATCAGCCCCAGCATTTT
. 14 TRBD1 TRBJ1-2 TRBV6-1 CASSEWWDRFGYTF TGTGCCAGCAGTGAATGGTGGGACAGATTTGGCTACACCTTC
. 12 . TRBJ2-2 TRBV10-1 CASGQYTGELFF TGCGCCAGCGGACAGTACACCGGGGAGCTGTTTTTT
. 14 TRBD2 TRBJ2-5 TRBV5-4 CASSSGLAGETQYF TGTGCCAGCAGCTCCGGACTAGCGGGGGAGACCCAGTACTTC
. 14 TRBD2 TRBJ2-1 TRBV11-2 CASSFSGRADEQFF TGTGCCAGCAGCTTTAGCGGGAGGGCCGATGAGCAGTTCTTC
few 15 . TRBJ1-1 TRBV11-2 CASSLGGLGDTEAFF TGTGCCAGCAGCTTAGGGGGGCTGGGGGACACTGAAGCTTTCTTT
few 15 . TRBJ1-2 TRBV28 CASSPRQGFAYGYTF TGTGCCAGCAGTCCAAGGCAGGGATTCGCCTATGGCTACACCTTC
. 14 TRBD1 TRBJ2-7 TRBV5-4 CASSFGQARPEQYF TGTGCCAGCAGCTTCGGACAGGCTCGCCCCGAGCAGTACTTC
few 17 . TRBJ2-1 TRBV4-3 CASSQVGLASGYNEQFF TGCGCCAGCAGCCAAGTAGGGCTAGCGTCCGGGTACAATGAGCAGTTCTTC
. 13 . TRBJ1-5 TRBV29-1 CSVSTEPFQPQHF TGCAGCGTTTCCACCGAGCCCTTTCAGCCCCAGCATTTT
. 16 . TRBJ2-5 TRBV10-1 CASIRRGRARQETQYF TGCGCCAGCATCCGGAGGGGCAGGGCTCGACAAGAGACCCAGTACTTC
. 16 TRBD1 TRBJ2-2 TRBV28 CASSRGTGASTGELFF TGTGCCAGCAGTCGGGGAACAGGGGCCTCCACCGGGGAGCTGTTTTTT
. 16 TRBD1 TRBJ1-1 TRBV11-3 CASSLRDRGGWTEAFF TGTGCCAGCAGCTTAAGGGACAGGGGAGGTTGGACTGAAGCTTTCTTT
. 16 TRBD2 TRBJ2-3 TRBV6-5 CASSYTGLAAADTQYF TGTGCCAGCAGTTACACGGGACTAGCGGCTGCAGATACGCAGTATTTT
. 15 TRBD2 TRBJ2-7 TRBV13 CASSTTSGALSMQYF TGTGCCAGCAGCACGACTAGCGGGGCCCTTTCGATGCAGTACTTC
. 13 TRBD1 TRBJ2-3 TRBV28 CASSSGLRGTQYF TGTGCCAGCAGTTCCGGCCTCAGGGGGACGCAGTATTTT
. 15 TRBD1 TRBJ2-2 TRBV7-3 CASSLNPGGKGELFF TGTGCCAGCAGCTTAAACCCAGGGGGTAAAGGGGAGCTGTTTTTT
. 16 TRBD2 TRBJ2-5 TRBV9 CASSVALAGGWETQYF TGTGCCAGCAGCGTAGCTCTAGCGGGAGGATGGGAGACCCAGTACTTC
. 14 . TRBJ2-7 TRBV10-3 CAISLGLGGDEQYF TGTGCCATCTCCCTTGGACTGGGGGGTGACGAGCAGTACTTC
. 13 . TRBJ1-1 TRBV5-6 CASSPTGYTEAFF TGTGCCAGCAGCCCCACGGGGTATACTGAAGCTTTCTTT
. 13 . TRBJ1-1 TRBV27 CASSTTARREAFF TGTGCCAGCAGTACTACCGCCCGCCGGGAAGCTTTCTTT
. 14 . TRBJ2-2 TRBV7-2 CASSFDRRAGELFF TGTGCCAGCAGCTTTGATAGACGGGCCGGGGAGCTGTTTTTT
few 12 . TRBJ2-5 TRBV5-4 CASSLEGETQYF TGTGCCAGCAGCTTGGAGGGGGAGACCCAGTACTTC
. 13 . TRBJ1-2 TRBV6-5 CASSYSGAHGYTF TGTGCCAGCAGTTACTCGGGGGCGCACGGCTACACCTTC